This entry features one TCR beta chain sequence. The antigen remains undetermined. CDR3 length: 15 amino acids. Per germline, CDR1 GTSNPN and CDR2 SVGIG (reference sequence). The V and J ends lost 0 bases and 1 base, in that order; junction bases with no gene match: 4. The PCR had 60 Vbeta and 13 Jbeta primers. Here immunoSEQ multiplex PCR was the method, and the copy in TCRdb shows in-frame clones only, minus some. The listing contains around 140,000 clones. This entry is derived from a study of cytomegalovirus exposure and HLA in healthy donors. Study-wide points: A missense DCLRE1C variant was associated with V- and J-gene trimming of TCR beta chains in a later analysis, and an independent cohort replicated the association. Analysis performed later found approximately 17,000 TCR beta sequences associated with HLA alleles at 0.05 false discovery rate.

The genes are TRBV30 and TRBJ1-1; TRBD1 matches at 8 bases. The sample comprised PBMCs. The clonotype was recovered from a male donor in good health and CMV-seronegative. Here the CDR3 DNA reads TGTGCCTGGAGTGTACTCGGGACAGGGAACACTGAAGCTTTCTTT. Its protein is CAWSVLGTGNTEAFF.